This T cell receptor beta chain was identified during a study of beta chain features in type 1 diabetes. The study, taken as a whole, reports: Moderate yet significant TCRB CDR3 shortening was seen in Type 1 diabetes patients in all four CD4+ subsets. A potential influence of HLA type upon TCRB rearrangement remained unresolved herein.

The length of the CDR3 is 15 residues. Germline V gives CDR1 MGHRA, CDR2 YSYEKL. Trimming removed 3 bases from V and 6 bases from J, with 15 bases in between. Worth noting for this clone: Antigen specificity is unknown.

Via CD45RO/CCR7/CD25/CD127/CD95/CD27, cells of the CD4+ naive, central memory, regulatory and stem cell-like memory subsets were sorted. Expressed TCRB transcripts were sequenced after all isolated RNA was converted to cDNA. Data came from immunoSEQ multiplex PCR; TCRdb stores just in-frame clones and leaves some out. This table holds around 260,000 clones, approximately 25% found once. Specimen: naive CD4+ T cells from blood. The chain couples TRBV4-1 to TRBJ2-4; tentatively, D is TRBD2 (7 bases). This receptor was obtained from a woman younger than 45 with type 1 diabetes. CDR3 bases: TGCGCCAGCAGCCAGCCCCCGAGGGGGGGAAACATTCAGTACTTC. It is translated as CASSQPPRGGNIQYF.